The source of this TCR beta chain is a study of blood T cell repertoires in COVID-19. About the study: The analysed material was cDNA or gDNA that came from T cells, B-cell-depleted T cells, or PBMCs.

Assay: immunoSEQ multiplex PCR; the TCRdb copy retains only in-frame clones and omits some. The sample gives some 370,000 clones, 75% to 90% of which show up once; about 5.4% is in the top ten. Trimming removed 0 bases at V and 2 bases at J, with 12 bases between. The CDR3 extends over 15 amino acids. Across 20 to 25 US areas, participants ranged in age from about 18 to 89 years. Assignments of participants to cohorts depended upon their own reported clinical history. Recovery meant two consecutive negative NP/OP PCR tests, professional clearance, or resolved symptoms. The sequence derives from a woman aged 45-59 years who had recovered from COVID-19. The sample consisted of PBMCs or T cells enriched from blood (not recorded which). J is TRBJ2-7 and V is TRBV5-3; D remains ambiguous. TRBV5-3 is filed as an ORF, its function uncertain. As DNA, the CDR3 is TGTGCCAGAAGCTTGGGTCGCAGTACTACCTACGAGCAGTACTTC. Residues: CARSLGRSTTYEQYF.